The T cell receptor (beta chain) under discussion was sequenced for a study of blood T cell repertoires in COVID-19. Study-level background: In each case, the material was cDNA or gDNA derived from T cells, B-cell-depleted T cells, or PBMCs.

The germline gives CDR1 SGHTA, CDR2 FQGTGA. This CDR3 spans 14 amino acids. Trimming left V 3 bases short and J 3 bases short, with 12 bases between. This clone was observed a single time. Per the original data handling: Reference gene primer amplification yielded estimated nucleated cell counts. The method was immunoSEQ multiplex PCR; TCRdb's version includes in-frame clones alone and lacks a portion of them. The V and J calls and clone size are taken from that table; D and trimming were inferred from the DNA. This sample has over 200,000 clones, with around 86% found just once. This TCR derives from a woman in her twenties or thirties who had recovered from COVID-19. The sample taken for sequencing was peripheral blood. This chain uses TRBV7-3 with TRBJ2-7; D may be TRBD2 (5 bases). CDR3 coding DNA: TGTGCCAGCAGCTTGGGTTCGGGGAACTACGAGCAGTACTTC. This sequence encodes CASSLGSGNYEQYF.